The rows below give T cell receptor beta chains drawn from one sample of a study of chemoradiotherapy in HPV16-positive cancers. The table came from immunoSEQ multiplex PCR; TCRdb's copy has only in-frame clones and leaves some out. The top ten clones hold roughly a sixth of a sample with 5,500 to 8,000 clones, under 80% of them seen once. The material was obtained from a patient who underwent chemoradiotherapy. Receptors originate from a human donor with HPV-associated anogenital cancer. Both conserved end residues are part of each CDR3. Each record gives: J gene, D gene, V gene, clone size, CDR3 length, CDR3 protein, CDR3 DNA. A D gene is named only where the DNA matches it firmly. Size values are once, few and many counts, or a class for expanded clones, and some rows have none.

TRBJ2-6	-	TRBV6-5	-	13	CASSFDRRGVLTF	TGTGCCAGCAGTTTCGACAGGAGGGGCGTCCTGACTTTC
TRBJ1-3	-	TRBV13	-	14	CASSLGQTGNTIYF	TGTGCCAGCAGCTTAGGGCAGACTGGAAACACCATATATTTT
TRBJ1-1	-	TRBV5-1	-	15	CASSLTPGLNTEAFF	TGCGCCAGCAGCTTGACACCCGGGCTGAACACTGAAGCTTTCTTT
TRBJ2-3	-	TRBV6-1	once	14	CASSELGSTDTQYF	TGTGCCAGCAGTGAACTGGGCTCCACAGATACGCAGTATTTT
TRBJ2-3	-	TRBV11-2	-	16	CASSFTLGGRTDTQYF	TGTGCCAGCAGCTTCACCTTAGGGGGTAGGACAGATACGCAGTATTTT
TRBJ2-7	-	TRBV6-1	-	15	CASSERTGSSYEQYF	TGTGCCAGCAGCGAGAGGACGGGGAGCTCCTACGAGCAGTACTTC
TRBJ2-7	TRBD1	TRBV5-4	-	15	CASSLTGQLFYEQYF	TGTGCCAGCAGCTTAACGGGACAGCTTTTTTACGAGCAGTACTTC
TRBJ2-7	TRBD2	TRBV7-9	few	17	CASSLAGQLAGRDEQYF	TGTGCCAGCAGCTTAGCCGGCCAACTAGCGGGGCGAGACGAGCAGTACTTC
TRBJ2-5	-	TRBV6-1	-	13	CASSVASPETQYF	TGTGCCAGCAGTGTAGCTAGTCCAGAGACCCAGTACTTC
TRBJ1-1	-	TRBV2	-	15	CASSEMGQGNTEAFF	TGTGCCAGCAGTGAAATGGGTCAGGGGAACACTGAAGCTTTCTTT
TRBJ1-2	-	TRBV9	-	15	CASSPNPRVDYGYTF	TGTGCCAGCAGCCCAAACCCCAGGGTAGACTATGGCTACACCTTC
TRBJ1-4	TRBD1	TRBV10-3	once	14	CAIRQGAENEKLFF	TGTGCCATCAGGCAGGGGGCGGAAAATGAAAAACTGTTTTTT
TRBJ2-7	-	TRBV5-4	-	18	CASSFTGSNRASSYEQYF	TGTGCCAGCAGCTTTACAGGCTCGAATCGGGCCAGCTCCTACGAGCAGTACTTC
TRBJ1-5	-	TRBV19	-	17	CASSIVTGVRGNQPQHF	TGTGCCAGTAGTATAGTAACAGGCGTACGTGGCAATCAGCCCCAGCATTTT
TRBJ1-5	-	TRBV4-1	-	17	CASSQDWGVASNQPQHF	TGCGCCAGCAGCCAAGATTGGGGGGTGGCTAGCAATCAGCCCCAGCATTTT
TRBJ1-2	-	TRBV19	-	12	CASTDYNYGYTF	TGTGCCAGTACGGACTATAACTATGGCTACACCTTC
TRBJ2-5	-	TRBV7-2	-	13	CASTNHIGETQYF	TGTGCCAGCACCAATCACATCGGAGAGACCCAGTACTTC
TRBJ2-4	TRBD1	TRBV10-3	-	15	CAISPGQKAKNIQYF	TGTGCCATCAGTCCGGGACAGAAAGCCAAAAACATTCAGTACTTC
TRBJ1-5	-	TRBV19	-	15	CASNPAGWKNQPQHF	TGTGCCAGTAACCCAGCAGGGTGGAAAAATCAGCCCCAGCATTTT
TRBJ1-2	-	TRBV6-5	-	15	CASSYSTSADYGYTF	TGTGCCAGCAGTTACTCGACATCCGCGGACTATGGCTACACCTTC
TRBJ2-3	-	TRBV27	-	13	CASSFQEGDTQYF	TGTGCCAGCAGTTTCCAGGAGGGGGATACGCAGTATTTT
TRBJ2-3	-	TRBV28	-	17	CASRAGTAATDTDTQYF	TGTGCCAGCAGAGCGGGGACAGCGGCCACTGACACAGATACGCAGTATTTT
TRBJ1-2	-	TRBV20-1	-	11	CSARQGGGYTF	TGCAGTGCTAGACAGGGTGGAGGCTACACCTTC
TRBJ1-1	TRBD1	TRBV19	-	14	CASRRGQGGTEAFF	TGTGCCAGTAGGAGGGGACAGGGAGGGACTGAAGCTTTCTTT
TRBJ1-1	-	TRBV7-9	-	14	CASSSRSLNTEAFF	TGTGCCAGCAGCTCACGGTCTCTGAACACTGAAGCTTTCTTT
TRBJ2-5	-	TRBV7-3	once	15	CASSLGSGAGETQYF	TGTGCCAGCAGCTTAGGGTCAGGGGCTGGGGAGACCCAGTACTTC
TRBJ1-1	-	TRBV18	once	16	CASSPRTGSGDTEAFF	TGTGCCAGCTCACCGAGAACTGGATCTGGGGACACTGAAGCTTTCTTT
TRBJ1-5	-	TRBV19	-	14	CAISQGIGNQPQHF	TGTGCCATCTCTCAAGGTATCGGCAATCAGCCCCAGCATTTT
TRBJ2-2	TRBD2	TRBV7-8	-	16	CASSPHSGGNTGELFF	TGTGCCAGCAGCCCTCATAGCGGGGGTAACACCGGGGAGCTGTTTTTT
TRBJ1-4	-	TRBV5-1	-	15	CASSLAGSSREKLFF	TGCGCCAGCAGCTTGGCGGGCAGTTCTCGGGAAAAACTGTTTTTT
TRBJ1-1	-	TRBV5-4	-	15	CASSLAGFFNTEAFF	TGTGCCAGCAGCTTGGCGGGATTTTTTAACACTGAAGCTTTCTTT
TRBJ2-3	-	TRBV19	-	13	CASSSAAGSTQYF	TGTGCCAGTAGTAGCGCCGCGGGAAGTACGCAGTATTTT
TRBJ2-5	-	TRBV27	-	14	CASRFLGGQETQYF	TGTGCCAGCAGATTCCTCGGGGGCCAAGAGACCCAGTACTTC
TRBJ2-7	-	TRBV18	-	16	CASSPPQRVSSYEQYF	TGTGCCAGCTCACCACCGCAAAGGGTCTCCTCCTACGAGCAGTACTTC
TRBJ2-7	TRBD1	TRBV28	-	17	CASSFERKDRGTYEQYF	TGTGCCAGCAGTTTTGAGCGTAAGGACAGGGGAACCTACGAGCAGTACTTC
TRBJ2-4	-	TRBV7-2	once	15	CASSLVRQAKNIQYF	TGTGCCAGCAGCTTAGTAAGGCAAGCCAAAAACATTCAGTACTTC
TRBJ2-7	-	TRBV5-1	-	18	CASSLGTAGPTFSYEQYF	TGCGCCAGCAGCTTGGGGACAGCAGGACCGACATTTTCCTACGAGCAGTACTTC
TRBJ2-3	-	TRBV13	-	17	CASSPGGAGDPTDTQYF	TGTGCCAGCAGCCCTGGGGGGGCGGGGGACCCCACAGATACGCAGTATTTT
TRBJ2-4	-	TRBV5-5	-	16	CASSLSGSLAKNIQYF	TGTGCCAGCAGCTTAAGCGGCAGTCTAGCCAAAAACATTCAGTACTTC
TRBJ2-5	-	TRBV7-2	-	13	CASSSNEGETQYF	TGTGCCAGCAGCTCAAACGAGGGGGAGACCCAGTACTTC
TRBJ1-6	-	TRBV2	-	14	CASVRRRNNSPLHF	TGTGCCAGCGTCCGTAGGAGGAATAATTCACCCCTCCACTTT
TRBJ2-2	-	TRBV28	-	15	CASSSGLPNTGELFF	TGTGCCAGCAGTTCCGGACTACCTAACACCGGGGAGCTGTTTTTT
TRBJ1-2	-	TRBV27	-	16	CASSLFGGFSNYGYTF	TGTGCCAGCAGCCTCTTCGGGGGATTTTCAAACTATGGCTACACCTTC
TRBJ1-3	-	TRBV7-9	once	14	CASSPPPPGNTIYF	TGTGCCAGCAGCCCCCCGCCTCCTGGAAACACCATATATTTT
TRBJ1-2	-	TRBV19	-	14	CASSNQGSLYGYTF	TGTGCCAGTAGTAACCAGGGGTCCCTCTATGGCTACACCTTC
TRBJ2-1	TRBD1	TRBV11-3	once	16	CASSLAGQGAVDEQFF	TGTGCCAGCAGCTTAGCGGGACAGGGGGCAGTTGATGAGCAGTTCTTC
TRBJ2-7	-	TRBV5-1	-	15	CASSTQGSGRTEQYF	TGCGCCAGTAGCACCCAGGGGTCAGGGAGGACCGAGCAGTACTTC
TRBJ2-2	-	TRBV5-5	-	14	CASSLGGASGELFF	TGTGCCAGCAGCTTGGGTGGGGCATCCGGGGAGCTGTTTTTT
TRBJ1-6	-	TRBV28	few	15	CASRRKSSYNSPLHF	TGTGCCAGCAGGAGGAAGAGCTCCTATAATTCACCCCTCCACTTT